The entry below gives a single T cell receptor (beta chain) sequence along with its context. Its antigen is not known. A multiplex PCR was run with 60 Vbeta primers and 13 Jbeta primers. Here immunoSEQ multiplex PCR was the method, and the copy in TCRdb shows in-frame clones only, minus some. The table includes fewer than 250,000 clones, approximately 85% detected once. The data were obtained in a study of cytomegalovirus exposure and HLA in healthy donors. V was pared by 5 bases and J by 2 bases, with 7 bases between. This CDR3 comprises 13 residues. Germline V gene data show CDR1 as LNHNV and CDR2 as YYDKDF (reference sequence). The study's findings and limits: Compared with the approximately 670-donor mean, an Asian-associated ancestry cluster reportedly had fewer N-insertions, according to a later analysis. Earlier analysis found most TCR beta V segments productive about 90% or about 30% of the time. The study found most TCR sequences rare, yet found some public TCRs in many donors. It was taken for granted in presence/absence analyses that sequencing depth across donors was roughly uniform.

The source is a man between 18 and 35 years old in good health and CMV-seronegative. Sample: PBMCs. The chain links TRBV15 to TRBJ2-1; D gene uncertain. The CDR3 sequence is CATSVRTYNEQFF. The CDR3 nucleotides are TGTGCCACCAGCGTGCGAACCTACAATGAGCAGTTCTTC.